These 18 T cell receptor beta chains share one sample of origin, sequenced in a study of response to subunit inactivated influenza vaccine. Each CDR3 protein is one row after TCRdb ran MiXCR on the RT-PCR reads. The table includes under 750,000 distinct CDR3 sequences, about 11% detected once. The sample was PBMCs from blood, taken on the day of vaccination. All receptors come from a man aged 50 to 60 who received an inactivated influenza vaccine.

The CDR3 spells CASSLESGRNYEQYF. The CDR3 DNA reads TGTGCCAGCAGTTTAGAGAGTGGGAGGAATTACGAGCAGTACTTC. The rearrangement joins TRBV12-3 or TRBV12-4 to TRBJ2-7; tentative D call: TRBD2 (6 bases). The CDR3 loop spans 15 amino acids. The V end was cut by 1 base, the J end by 4 bases, with 14 bases between.

This clonotype was seen only a few times. The V gene is TRBV20-1, the J gene TRBJ1-2; D gene ambiguous. V lost 3 bases and J lost 1, with 3 bases in between. Germline lookup yields CDR1 DFQATT and CDR2 SNEGSKA (reference sequence). This CDR3 is built from 11 residues. The CDR3 DNA sequence: TGCAGTGCTAGCAGTAACTATGGCTACACCTTC. Translating gives CSASSNYGYTF.

This chain uses TRBV12-3 or TRBV12-4 with TRBJ2-3, with 9 bases aligning to TRBD2. The CDR3 covers 16 residues. V gave up 3 bases and J gave up 0 bases; unmatched junction bases: 4. This chain's CDR3 is CASSFGTSTSTDTQYF. The DNA for the CDR3 is TGTGCCAGCAGTTTCGGGACTAGCACTAGCACAGATACGCAGTATTTT.

This clonotype came up many times. The chain couples TRBV5-1 to TRBJ2-2; a weak D match, TRBD1 (5 bases). Trimming pared 5 bases from V and 0 bases from J, leaving 8 bases between. The CDR3 is made up of 14 amino acids. The germline V gene has CDR1 SGHRS and CDR2 YFSETQ. The CDR3 DNA is TGCGCCAGCAGGACAGAAACGAACACCGGGGAGCTGTTTTTT. Translated, it gives CASRTETNTGELFF.

The table lists this clonotype with a few counts. J is TRBJ2-7 and V is TRBV7-9, with 8 nucleotides matching TRBD1. The junction had 6 bases not matched to a gene; V was cut back by 2 bases and J by 6 bases. The germline V gene has CDR1 SEHNR and CDR2 FQNEAQ (reference sequence). The CDR3 extends over 14 amino acids. This CDR3 is CASSLRGQGGEQYF. The CDR3 region has the DNA TGTGCCAGCAGCTTACGCGGACAGGGAGGCGAGCAGTACTTC.

This chain joins TRBV14 and TRBJ2-5; 11 bases agree with TRBD2. This CDR3 region has 20 residues. Looked up from germline, CDR1 is SGHDN and CDR2 is FVKESK. Losses at the gene ends were 2 bases for V and 0 bases for J; bases not matched to a gene: 14. Here the CDR3 reads CASSQRFGSLAGANQETQYF. The CDR3 DNA follows: TGTGCCAGCAGCCAACGCTTCGGTTCACTAGCGGGAGCGAACCAAGAGACCCAGTACTTC.

This clonotype has just a few counts. This rearrangement joins TRBV20-1 to TRBJ2-1, with D possibly matching TRBD1 (7 bases). This CDR3 is 12 amino acids long. Germline V gene sequence: CDR1 DFQATT, CDR2 SNEGSKA (reference sequence). Trimming cost V 6 bases and J 8 bases, with 14 bases left between them. CDR3 nucleotides: TGCAGTGCCGGCAGGGGGGCGGATGAGCAGTTCTTC. Translated, it gives CSAGRGADEQFF.

This clonotype was seen a handful of times. The chain joins TRBV14 to TRBJ1-5; D remains unclear. With 2 bases removed from V and 0 bases from J, the gap between germline ends came to 11 bases. Germline CDR1 and CDR2: SGHDN and FVKESK. The CDR3 is 16 amino acids. This CDR3 reads CASSQLWTGSNQPQHF. The CDR3 DNA reads TGTGCCAGCAGCCAATTATGGACGGGTAGCAATCAGCCCCAGCATTTT. The variable domain in full, completed from reference TRBV14 and TRBJ1-5, reads EAGVTQFPSHSVIEKGQTVTLRCDPISGHDNLYWYRRVMGKEIKFLLHFVKESKQDESGMPNNRFLAERTGGTYSTLKVQPAELEDSGVYFCASSQLWTGSNQPQHFGDGTRLSIL.

The chain uses TRBV19 and TRBJ1-2, with D unresolved. V was trimmed by 7 bases and J by 3 bases, leaving 12 bases between them. This CDR3 has 13 amino acids. Germline assignment: CDR1 LNHDA and CDR2 SQIVND (reference sequence). Here the CDR3 DNA reads TGTGCCAGTAATAACCAAAGGGACTATGGCTACACCTTC. Its translation is CASNNQRDYGYTF.

This clonotype was counted between two and nine times. The chain uses TRBV3-1 and TRBJ2-1; tentatively, D is TRBD1 (6 bases). The CDR3 length is 16 residues. V gave up 3 bases and J gave up 3 bases, with 15 bases separating them. Germline V gene lookup returns CDR1 LGHDT and CDR2 YNNKEL (reference sequence). This CDR3 reads CASSQGQGLRYNEQFF. The CDR3 DNA reads as TGTGCCAGCAGCCAGGGGCAGGGGCTACGCTACAATGAGCAGTTCTTC.

This clonotype was detected only a few times. The chain uses TRBV12-3 or TRBV12-4 and TRBJ1-5, with D possibly being TRBD1 (6 bases). The germline V and J ends were trimmed by 6 bases and 2 bases, with 14 bases remaining between them. The CDR3 covers 15 residues. The CDR3 sequence is CASRYREGGNQPQHF. CDR3 in DNA: TGTGCCAGCAGATACAGGGAGGGTGGCAATCAGCCCCAGCATTTT.

Many counts were recorded for this clonotype. J is TRBJ2-1 and V is TRBV28, with 10 positions matching TRBD2. The CDR3 consists of 14 residues. The V gene's germline CDR1 is MDHEN and CDR2 SYDVKM. Losses at the gene ends were 6 bases for V and 5 bases for J; bases not matched to a gene: 4. The CDR3 DNA is TGTGCCAGCAGGTGGACTAGCGGTGACAATGAGCAGTTCTTC. Translation gives CASRWTSGDNEQFF.

The chain couples TRBV2 to TRBJ1-5, with D perhaps TRBD1 (6 bases). Germline CDR1 SNHLY, CDR2 FYNNEI. The CDR3 spans 15 residues. Trimming took 5 bases from V and 0 from J, leaving 11 bases between them. The CDR3 protein is CASSQGQTSNQPQHF. CDR3 nucleotide sequence: TGTGCCAGCAGTCAAGGACAGACTAGCAATCAGCCCCAGCATTTT.

The chain carries TRBV20-1 and TRBJ1-5, with D perhaps TRBD1 (5 bases). This CDR3 is 14 amino acids long. Germline V gene data show CDR1 as DFQATT and CDR2 as SNEGSKA (reference sequence). Deletions cut 5 bases from V and 2 bases from J, with 13 bases between. CDR3 region: CSAGEGHGNQPQHF. CDR3 nucleotide sequence: TGCAGTGCTGGCGAGGGGCATGGCAATCAGCCCCAGCATTTT.

As concerns this clonotype: This may come from a read error, since a much larger clone is one base off. The chain couples TRBV29-1 to TRBJ2-2; D uncertain. The CDR3 loop spans 12 amino acids. Germline V gene sequence: CDR1 SQVTM, CDR2 ANQGSEA. This CDR3 is CGVVHGTGELFF. The CDR3 bases are TGCGGCGTTGTTCACGGTACCGGGGAGCTGTTTTTT.

This rearrangement joins TRBV5-1 to TRBJ2-2; TRBD2 might be the D (5 bases). Germline CDR1 SGHRS, CDR2 YFSETQ. The CDR3 length is 15 residues. V lost 0 bases to trimming and J lost 7 bases, with 13 bases between them. The CDR3 sequence is CASSLAASGVGELFF. The CDR3 nucleotides are TGCGCCAGCAGCTTGGCCGCGTCCGGGGTCGGGGAGCTGTTTTTT.

Concerning this clonotype itself: A read error may be the cause here, since a much bigger clone is one base away. J is TRBJ2-7 and V is TRBV6-1, with 9 bases matching TRBD1. The germline gives CDR1 MNHNS, CDR2 SASEGT. The CDR3 spans 15 residues. As DNA, the CDR3 is TGTGCCAGCAGGGGAGGACAGGGGAGCTCCTACGAGCTGTACTTC. Protein: CASRGGQGSSYELYF.

This clonotype was observed a handful of times. The rearrangement joins TRBV20-1 to TRBJ2-7; 8 bases line up with TRBD2. This CDR3 comprises 13 residues. The germline gives CDR1 DFQATT, CDR2 SNEGSKA (reference sequence). With V trimmed by 3 bases and J by 2 bases, 3 bases remained unmatched. The CDR3 nucleotides are TGCAGTGCTAGCAGCGGGGGACCCTACGAGCAGTACTTC. Amino acid sequence: CSASSGGPYEQYF.